The 23 T cell receptor beta chains reported below all come from one sample, sequenced in a study of OX40 agonist ivuxolimab in advanced cancers. Receptor libraries were prepared by the immunoSEQ multiplex PCR assay. Held by TCRdb, this immuneACCESS table contains in-frame sequences only and omits some clones. Under half of the omission traces to an unresolved V gene where checked; the cause of the rest is unknown. The sample table records 50,000 to 60,000 clones; about 89% of these occur just once. 0.9% to 1.2% of the sample is taken by the ten largest. The specimen was CD4+ or CD8+ T cells sorted from blood, collected in a trial of the OX40 agonist ivuxolimab. The receptors were sampled from an adult with an advanced solid tumor such as melanoma, head and neck, liver or kidney cancer.

The chain carries TRBV5-1 and TRBJ2-1; D call uncertain. This CDR3 has 15 amino acids. The germline V gene has CDR1 SGHRS and CDR2 YFSETQ. The V end lost 6 bases, the J end lost 8 bases, and 21 bases lay between the germline ends. The CDR3 is CASKARPSSADEQFF. The CDR3 region has the DNA TGCGCCAGCAAAGCTCGTCCCAGCTCGGCGGATGAGCAGTTCTTC.

The rearrangement links TRBV9 to TRBJ2-1, with TRBD2 matching over 14 bases. Germline CDR1 reads SGDLS; CDR2 reads YYNGEE. This CDR3 is built from 19 residues. V dropped 0 bases and J dropped 2; count of bases not matched to a gene: 7. The CDR3 here is CASSVGLAGGSTTYNEQFF. CDR3 in DNA: TGTGCCAGCAGCGTAGGACTAGCGGGAGGGTCAACGACCTACAATGAGCAGTTCTTC.

This clone has more than one count but fewer than ten. V is TRBV11-3 and J is TRBJ2-1; 9 bases fit TRBD2. V lost 1 base and J lost 6; bases outside the gene matches: 7. CDR1 is SGHNT and CDR2 is YENEEA in the germline V gene. The CDR3 contains 16 residues. DNA of the CDR3: TGTGCCAGCAGCTTAGGGCTTGGGACTAGCAGCAATGAGCAGTTCTTC. Translation gives CASSLGLGTSSNEQFF.

The rearrangement joins TRBV15 to TRBJ1-3, with a tentative D call TRBD1 (6 bases). This CDR3 region has 15 residues. CDR1 is LNHNV and CDR2 is YYDKDF in the germline V gene (reference sequence). With 5 bases removed from V and 7 bases from J, the gap between germline ends came to 18 bases. The CDR3 nucleotides are TGTGCCACCAGCCGCTCACGGACAGAAGGTAACACCATATATTTT. Amino acid sequence: CATSRSRTEGNTIYF.

This chain uses TRBV5-1 with TRBJ1-1, with unresolved D. CDR1 and CDR2 (germline): SGHRS, YFSETQ. V lost 2 bases and J 1 base, leaving 9 bases between the germline ends. The CDR3 loop spans 14 amino acids. Written as DNA, the CDR3 is TGCGCCAGCAGCTTTCAACGAGAGAACACTGAAGCTTTCTTT. Encoded protein: CASSFQRENTEAFF. Full variable domain (remainder filled in from reference TRBV5-1 and TRBJ1-1): KAGVTQTPRYLIKTRGQQVTLSCSPISGHRSVSWYQQTPGQGLQFLFEYFSETQRNKGNFPGRFSGRQFSNSRSEMNVSTLELGDSALYLCASSFQRENTEAFFGQGTRLTVV.

The chain is built from TRBV5-1 and TRBJ2-3; 12 bases are a match to TRBD2. Germline CDR1 and CDR2: SGHRS and YFSETQ. V lost 0 bases, J lost 5 bases, and 4 bases stayed unmatched. The CDR3 loop spans 16 amino acids. CDR3 nucleotide sequence: TGCGCCAGCAGCTTGGGGACTAGCGGGAAGGTAGATACGCAGTATTTT. Amino acid sequence: CASSLGTSGKVDTQYF.

V and J are TRBV13 and TRBJ2-7, with TRBD2 matching over 7 bases. Per germline, CDR1 PRHDT and CDR2 FYEKMQ (reference sequence). This CDR3 comprises 16 residues. Trimming cost V 3 bases and J 2 bases; bases outside gene matches: 10. This chain's CDR3 is CASSLGRWEGPYEQYF. CDR3 DNA sequence: TGTGCCAGCAGCTTGGGGAGGTGGGAGGGCCCCTACGAGCAGTACTTC.

The gene calls are TRBV25-1 and TRBJ2-1; D is ambiguous. V was pared by 4 bases and J by 3 bases, with 10 bases between. Per the germline V gene, CDR1 is MGHDK and CDR2 is SYGVNS. The CDR3 is 14 amino acids. The CDR3 DNA follows: TGTGCCAGCAGTGGCGCTCCCTTCTACAATGAGCAGTTCTTC. The encoded protein is CASSGAPFYNEQFF.

The chain links TRBV5-1 to TRBJ2-3, with unresolved D. Germline V gives CDR1 SGHRS, CDR2 YFSETQ. Trimming pared 5 bases from V and 4 bases from J, leaving 20 bases between. CDR3 length: 16 residues. CDR3 in DNA: TGCGCCAGCAGGGCCGGCGAGCACCCAATGGCAGATACGCAGTATTTT. Residues: CASRAGEHPMADTQYF. Based on the CDR3 plus reference TRBV5-1 and TRBJ2-3, the full variable domain is KAGVTQTPRYLIKTRGQQVTLSCSPISGHRSVSWYQQTPGQGLQFLFEYFSETQRNKGNFPGRFSGRQFSNSRSEMNVSTLELGDSALYLCASRAGEHPMADTQYFGPGTRLTVL.

V is TRBV5-1 and J is TRBJ1-1; 9 bases fit TRBD1. Germline V gene lookup returns CDR1 SGHRS and CDR2 YFSETQ. This CDR3 contains 14 residues. The J segment lost 1 base and the V segment lost 4 bases, leaving 2 bases of the junction unmatched. For the CDR3, the DNA is TGCGCCAGCAGCAAGACAGGGGGGAACACTGAAGCTTTCTTT. Residues: CASSKTGGNTEAFF.

This clone was detected a few times. This chain uses TRBV10-2 with TRBJ1-4; TRBD1 aligns across 9 bases. Germline CDR1 and CDR2: WSHSY and SAAADI. This CDR3 is built from 14 residues. The V and J ends lost 5 bases and 8 bases, in that order; junction bases with no gene match: 6. The CDR3 region is CASSRQGGKEKLFF. The CDR3 DNA sequence: TGCGCCAGCAGTCGACAGGGGGGAAAGGAAAAACTGTTTTTT.

This clone occurred once. The chain carries TRBV28 and TRBJ2-7; D not certain. This CDR3 comprises 13 residues. The germline gives CDR1 MDHEN, CDR2 SYDVKM. Trimming pared 2 bases from V and 1 base from J, leaving 6 bases between. The CDR3 reads CASSLPGSYEQYF. As DNA, the CDR3 is TGTGCCAGCAGTTTACCGGGTTCCTACGAGCAGTACTTC.

CDR3 region: CASSIGPRVGKNIQYF. CDR3 coding DNA: TGTGCCAGTAGTATAGGTCCCAGGGTTGGCAAAAACATTCAGTACTTC. This chain uses TRBV19 with TRBJ2-4; D might be TRBD1 (5 bases). Germline V CDR1 and CDR2: LNHDA, SQIVND (reference sequence). Trimming cost V 1 base and J 3 bases, with 13 bases left between them. The CDR3 contains 16 residues.

The V gene is TRBV7-2, the J gene TRBJ2-7; perhaps TRBD1 as D (6 bases). Germline CDR1 and CDR2: SGHTA and FQGNSA. The CDR3 runs 15 residues. Trimming removed 0 bases at V and 3 bases at J, with 12 bases between. For the CDR3, the DNA is TGTGCCAGCAGCTTAGCCAGGGGATCCTTCTACGAGCAGTACTTC. It is translated as CASSLARGSFYEQYF.

This chain links TRBV9 with TRBJ2-1, with D uncertain. Looked up from germline, CDR1 is SGDLS and CDR2 is YYNGEE. V was clipped by 2 bases and J by 7 bases, with 19 bases between them. This CDR3 has 16 amino acids. The CDR3: CASSVSTNSPRNEQFF. The DNA of the CDR3 is TGTGCCAGCAGCGTCTCAACCAATTCTCCAAGGAATGAGCAGTTCTTC. The whole variable domain, filled in from reference TRBV9 and TRBJ2-1, reads DSGVTQTPKHLITATGQRVTLRCSPRSGDLSVYWYQQSLDQGLQFLIQYYNGEERAKGNILERFSAQQFPDLHSELNLSSLELGDSALYFCASSVSTNSPRNEQFFGPGTRLTVL.

For the CDR3, the DNA is TGTGCCAGCAGCTTTGGCGGCGGGAGAAGAGATGAGCAGTTCTTC. It specifies CASSFGGGRRDEQFF. The V call is TRBV11-2, the J call TRBJ2-1; the match to TRBD2 covers 7 bases. Germline V lookup: CDR1 SGHAT, CDR2 FQNNGV. The CDR3 extends over 15 amino acids. V lost 3 bases to trimming and J lost 8 bases; unmatched junction nucleotides: 10.

This clone was counted between two and nine times. The genes are TRBV10-3 and TRBJ2-7; D not resolved. CDR1 and CDR2 from the germline V gene are ENHRY and SYGVKD. The CDR3 has 11 amino acids. V lost 4 bases and J lost 12, with 13 bases in between. This CDR3 reads CAISAASNMYF. CDR3 nucleotides: TGTGCCATCAGTGCGGCTAGTAATATGTACTTC.

The chain is built from TRBV7-3 and TRBJ2-5, with 8 bases fitting TRBD1. CDR1 and CDR2 from the germline V gene are SGHTA and FQGTGA. Trimming took 3 bases from V and 5 from J; bases not matched to a gene: 5. The CDR3 has 14 residues. The CDR3 sequence: CASSLQGAQETQYF. The DNA of the CDR3 is TGTGCCAGCAGCTTGCAGGGGGCCCAGGAGACCCAGTACTTC.

The V call is TRBV27, the J call TRBJ2-6; D gene uncertain. There are 14 residues in the CDR3. Germline-derived CDR1 and CDR2 are MNHEY and SMNVEV (reference sequence). V lost 3 bases to trimming and J lost 1 base, with 4 bases between them. The CDR3, as DNA: TGTGCCAGCAGTTTGGTTTCTGGGGCCAACGTCCTGACTTTC. Its translation is CASSLVSGANVLTF.

The sample holds one count of this clone. The chain is built from TRBV2 and TRBJ2-2; TRBD2 matches at 8 bases. The ends lost 4 bases at V and 3 bases at J; junction bases unmatched: 4. Germline assignment: CDR1 SNHLY and CDR2 FYNNEI. This CDR3 spans 15 amino acids. Written as DNA, the CDR3 is TGTGCCAGCAGTGTTACACTAGCGGACACCGGGGAGCTGTTTTTT. This gives the protein CASSVTLADTGELFF.

The count of this clone is one. The V and J genes are TRBV29-1 and TRBJ1-1; 7 bases fit TRBD1. CDR3 length equals 12 residues. Germline lookup yields CDR1 SQVTM and CDR2 ANQGSEA. V was pared by 8 bases and J by 4 bases, with 7 bases of the junction left unmatched. The CDR3 loop is CSSPGGGTEAFF. Written as DNA, the CDR3 is TGCAGCTCACCAGGGGGAGGCACTGAAGCTTTCTTT. Full variable domain (missing parts from reference TRBV29-1 and TRBJ1-1): SAVISQKPSRDICQRGTSLTIQCQVDSQVTMMFWYRQQPGQSLTLIATANQGSEATYESGFVIDKFPISRPNLTFSTLTVSNMSPEDSSIYLCSSPGGGTEAFFGQGTRLTVV.

The chain employs TRBV28 and TRBJ1-2; tentatively, D is TRBD1 (6 bases). The germline CDR1 and CDR2 sequences are MDHEN and SYDVKM. CDR3 size: 13 residues. V lost 6 bases and J 4 bases, leaving 12 bases between the germline ends. The CDR3: CASSIQGPYGYTF. The CDR3, as DNA: TGTGCCAGCAGCATACAGGGTCCCTATGGCTACACCTTC.

This chain links TRBV7-9 with TRBJ2-7; D is perhaps TRBD2 (6 bases). CDR3 length: 12 residues. Trimming took off 7 bases at V and 7 bases at J, with 14 bases between the two ends. Germline V gene lookup returns CDR1 SEHNR and CDR2 FQNEAQ (reference sequence). The CDR3 loop is CASTPPAGEQYF. The CDR3, as DNA: TGTGCCAGCACCCCCCCCGCGGGAGAGCAGTACTTC.